The source of this T cell receptor beta chain is a study of vaccination and CD4 T cells after COVID-19. Specified treatment: 10-day PBMC culture with coronavirus spike peptide pools or control peptides (ViraFEST assay). CD4+ T lymphocytes from the unexposed donor were collected before the COVID-19 pandemic (2011-2018). Sequencing of cultured CD4+ T cell DNA used the Oncomine TCR Beta short-read assay. From CD4+ T cells that had been cultured, genomic DNA was extracted. TCRdb reprocessed the PCR reads with MiXCR, giving one entry per CDR3 protein. The sample comprises some 12,000 distinct CDR3 sequences, about 27% of which are singletons, and 10% to 15% rests with the top ten. This CDR3 comprises 17 residues. The V and J ends lost 8 bases and 5 bases, in that order; junction bases with no gene match: 12. Germline V gene data show CDR1 as MNHEY and CDR2 as SMNVEV (reference sequence). Regarding this clonotype: The target antigen is unknown.

The chain employs TRBV27 and TRBJ2-2; 12 positions match TRBD1. The sample was CD4+ T cells from blood, cultured in vitro. The TCR sequence derives from a human donor in good health. The CDR3 DNA follows: TGTGCCAGCTCCGGGGACAGGGGGCGAATGGGGACCGGGGAGCTGTTTTTT. This encodes CASSGDRGRMGTGELFF.